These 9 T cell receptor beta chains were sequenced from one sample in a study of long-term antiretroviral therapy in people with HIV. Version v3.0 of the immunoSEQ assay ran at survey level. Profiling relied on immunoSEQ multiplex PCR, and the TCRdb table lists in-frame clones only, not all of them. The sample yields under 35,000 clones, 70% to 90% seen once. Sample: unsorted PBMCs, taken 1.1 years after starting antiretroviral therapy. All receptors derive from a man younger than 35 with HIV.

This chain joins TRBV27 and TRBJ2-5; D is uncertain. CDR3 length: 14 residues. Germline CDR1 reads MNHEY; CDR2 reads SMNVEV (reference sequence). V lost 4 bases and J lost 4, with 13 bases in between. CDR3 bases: TGTGCCAGCAGTTATCGGTCGGTACGAGAGACCCAGTACTTC. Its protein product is CASSYRSVRETQYF.

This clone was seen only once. This chain's CDR3 is CASSPGWGVDYGYTF. CDR3 nucleotide sequence: TGTGCCAGCAGCCCGGGGTGGGGGGTCGACTATGGCTACACCTTC. The rearrangement uses TRBV11-3 and TRBJ1-2, with D possibly matching TRBD1 (5 bases). The CDR3 contains 15 residues. Trimming stripped 5 bases from V and 3 bases from J, with 16 bases between. Germline lookup yields CDR1 SGHNT and CDR2 YENEEA.

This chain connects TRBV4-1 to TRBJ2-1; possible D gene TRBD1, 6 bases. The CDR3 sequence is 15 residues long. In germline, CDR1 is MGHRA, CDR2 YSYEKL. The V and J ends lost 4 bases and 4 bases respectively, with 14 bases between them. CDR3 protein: CASSLRGQGYNEQFF. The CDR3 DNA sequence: TGCGCCAGCAGCCTCAGGGGTCAGGGATACAATGAGCAGTTCTTC.

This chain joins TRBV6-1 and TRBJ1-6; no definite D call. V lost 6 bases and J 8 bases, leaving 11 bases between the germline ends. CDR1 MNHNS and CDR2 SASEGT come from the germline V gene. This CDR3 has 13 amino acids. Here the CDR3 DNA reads TGTGCCAGCAGGGATTGGCCCGATTCACCCCTCCACTTT. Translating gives CASRDWPDSPLHF.

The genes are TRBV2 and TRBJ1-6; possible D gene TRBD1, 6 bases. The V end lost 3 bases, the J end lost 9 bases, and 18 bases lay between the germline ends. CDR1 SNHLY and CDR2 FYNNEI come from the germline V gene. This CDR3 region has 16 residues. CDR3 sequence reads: CASSEEGATGASPLHF. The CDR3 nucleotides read TGTGCCAGCAGTGAGGAAGGTGCAACGGGGGCTTCACCCCTCCACTTT.

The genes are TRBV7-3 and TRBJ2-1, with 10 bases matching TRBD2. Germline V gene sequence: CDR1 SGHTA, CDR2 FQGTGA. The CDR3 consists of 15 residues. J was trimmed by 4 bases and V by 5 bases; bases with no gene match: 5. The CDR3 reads CASSPSGGGYNEQFF. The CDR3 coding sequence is TGTGCCAGCAGCCCAAGCGGGGGGGGTTACAATGAGCAGTTCTTC. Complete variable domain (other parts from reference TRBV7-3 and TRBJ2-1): GAGVSQTPSNKVTEKGKYVELRCDPISGHTALYWYRQSLGQGPEFLIYFQGTGAADDSGLPNDRFFAVRPEGSVSTLKIQRTERGDSAVYLCASSPSGGGYNEQFFGPGTRLTVL.

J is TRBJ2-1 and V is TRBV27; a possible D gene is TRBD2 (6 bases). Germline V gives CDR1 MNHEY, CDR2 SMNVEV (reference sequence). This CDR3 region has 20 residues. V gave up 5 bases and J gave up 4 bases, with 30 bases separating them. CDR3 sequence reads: CASSLPRDGGLPMDYNEQFF. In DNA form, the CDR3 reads TGTGCCAGCAGTCTCCCCCGGGACGGTGGACTACCAATGGATTACAATGAGCAGTTCTTC.

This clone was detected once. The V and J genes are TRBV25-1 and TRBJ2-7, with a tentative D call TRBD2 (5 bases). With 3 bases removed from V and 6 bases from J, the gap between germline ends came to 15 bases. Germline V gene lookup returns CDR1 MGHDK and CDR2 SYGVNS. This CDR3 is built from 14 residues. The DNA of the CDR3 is TGTGCCAGCAGTGACACATCTTCGGGAAGCGAGCAGTACTTC. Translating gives CASSDTSSGSEQYF.

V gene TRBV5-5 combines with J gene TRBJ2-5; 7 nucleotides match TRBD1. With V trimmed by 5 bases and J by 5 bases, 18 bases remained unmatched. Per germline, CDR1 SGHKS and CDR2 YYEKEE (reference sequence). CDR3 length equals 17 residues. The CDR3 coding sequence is TGTGCCAGCAGTCAGGGGGTTCTGCCAAGCCAGAGGGAGACCCAGTACTTC. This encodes CASSQGVLPSQRETQYF.